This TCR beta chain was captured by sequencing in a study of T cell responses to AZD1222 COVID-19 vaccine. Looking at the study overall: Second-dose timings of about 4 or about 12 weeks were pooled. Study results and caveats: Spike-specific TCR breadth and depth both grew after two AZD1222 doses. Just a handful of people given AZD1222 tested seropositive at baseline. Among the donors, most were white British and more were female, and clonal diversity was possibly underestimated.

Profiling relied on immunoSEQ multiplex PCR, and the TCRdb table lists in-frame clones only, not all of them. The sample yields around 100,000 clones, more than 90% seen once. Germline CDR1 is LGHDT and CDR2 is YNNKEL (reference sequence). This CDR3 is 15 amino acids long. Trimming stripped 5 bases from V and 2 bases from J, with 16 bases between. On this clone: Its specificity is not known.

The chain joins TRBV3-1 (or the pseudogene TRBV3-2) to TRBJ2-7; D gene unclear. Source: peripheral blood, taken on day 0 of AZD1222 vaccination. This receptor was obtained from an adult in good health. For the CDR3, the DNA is TGTGCCAGCAGCTTCAAGGACGAGTGGGCCTACGAGCAGTACTTC. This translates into CASSFKDEWAYEQYF.